The clone carrying this T cell receptor beta chain appeared a single time. The antigen remains unidentified. The data were obtained in a study of PD-1 blockade in classical Hodgkin lymphoma. Findings and caveats of the study: Undefined causes, possibly disease activity or prior therapy, underlie the repertoire differences. Newly diagnosed patients were reported to start with lower TCR diversity than healthy donors.

Time point given: newly diagnosed, previously untreated cHL patient sample. The CDR3 has 13 amino acids. The germline CDR1 and CDR2 sequences are SGHVS and FQNEAQ. The V end lost 4 bases, the J end lost 2 bases, and 9 bases lay between the germline ends. The repertoire was sequenced with immunoSEQ multiplex PCR; TCRdb's copy has only in-frame clones and lacks some. The table includes around 30,000 clones, roughly 92% detected once. The source material was peripheral blood mononuclear cells (PBMCs). The TCR comes from a human donor with classical Hodgkin lymphoma. V and J are TRBV7-8 and TRBJ2-7, with D possibly called TRBD1 or TRBD2 (5 bases each). CDR3 protein: CASSWDPAYEQYF. Written as DNA, the CDR3 is TGTGCCAGCAGCTGGGACCCAGCCTACGAGCAGTACTTC.